Below are 23 T cell receptor beta chains sequenced from a single sample in a study of control samples from healthy donors and cancer patients. Sequenced by immunoSEQ multiplex PCR; TCRdb stores in-frame clones only, minus some. This table has some 110,000 clones, 80% to 90% appearing once. Specimen: PBMCs. Source of these receptors: a woman between 50 and 59 years old with colorectal cancer.

The rearrangement uses TRBV9 and TRBJ2-7; 11 nucleotides match TRBD1. Trimming removed 4 bases from V and 4 bases from J; junction bases left unmatched: 4. Germline V gene data show CDR1 as SGDLS and CDR2 as YYNGEE. CDR3 length: 14 residues. CDR3 region: CASSLGQGAYEQYF. Written as DNA, the CDR3 is TGTGCCAGCAGCCTTGGACAGGGGGCGTACGAGCAGTACTTC.

The chain employs TRBV6-5 and TRBJ2-5, with 8 nucleotides matching TRBD1. V was pared by 5 bases and J by 6 bases, with 5 bases of the junction left unmatched. CDR1 is MNHEY, CDR2 SVGAGI, per germline. CDR3 length equals 13 residues. The CDR3 sequence is CASSTRTGQTQYF. CDR3 sequence (DNA): TGTGCCAGCAGTACCCGGACAGGGCAGACCCAGTACTTC.

The chain combines TRBV27 with TRBJ1-5, with D uncertain. Germline V gene sequence: CDR1 MNHEY, CDR2 SMNVEV (reference sequence). This CDR3 spans 13 amino acids. Trimming left V 0 bases short and J 7 bases short, with 7 bases between. Here the CDR3 DNA reads TGTGCCAGCAGTTTATCCCGACGGCAGCCCCAGCATTTT. As protein: CASSLSRRQPQHF.

The chain links TRBV3-1 (or the pseudogene TRBV3-2) to TRBJ2-5; the match to TRBD2 covers 7 bases. Germline trimming cut 8 bases from V and 4 bases from J; bases unmatched to any gene: 19. This CDR3 is built from 17 residues. Germline assignment: CDR1 LGHDT and CDR2 YNNKEL (reference sequence). In nucleotides, the CDR3 is TGTGCCAGCCGGTCCGCTAGCGGTCCAAATGTGCGAGAGACCCAGTACTTC. Protein product: CASRSASGPNVRETQYF.

The gene calls are TRBV3-1 (or the pseudogene TRBV3-2) and TRBJ2-3; 11 nucleotides match TRBD2. Germline CDR1 and CDR2: LGHDT and YNNKEL (reference sequence). V was pared by 4 bases and J by 6 bases, with 6 bases of the junction left unmatched. The length of the CDR3 is 15 residues. CDR3 residues: CASSPLAGGGDTQYF. Here the CDR3 DNA reads TGTGCCAGCAGCCCGCTAGCGGGGGGAGGGGATACGCAGTATTTT.

The V gene is TRBV28, the J gene TRBJ1-2, with 8 bases that match TRBD1. Germline CDR1 is MDHEN and CDR2 is SYDVKM. This CDR3 is built from 14 residues. Unmatched junction bases numbered 10, after V lost 6 bases and J lost 7 bases. CDR3 nucleotide sequence: TGTGCCAGCAGGCGAACGGACAGGGTGCGTGGCTACACCTTC. Encoded protein: CASRRTDRVRGYTF.

The gene calls are TRBV6-5 and TRBJ2-1, with TRBD2 matching over 8 bases. V lost 7 bases, J lost 10 bases, and 6 bases stayed unmatched. The CDR3 is 12 amino acids. Germline CDR1 is MNHEY and CDR2 is SVGAGI. This chain's CDR3 is CASTFSGGEQFF. The CDR3 DNA follows: TGTGCCAGCACCTTTTCGGGAGGGGAGCAGTTCTTC.

The rearrangement joins TRBV7-9 to TRBJ2-1, with 8 bases matching TRBD2. CDR3 length: 17 residues. Germline V lookup: CDR1 SEHNR, CDR2 FQNEAQ (reference sequence). Trimming cost V 7 bases and J 5 bases; bases outside gene matches: 16. The CDR3 here is CASTGGEGFRGNNEQFF. In DNA, the CDR3 is TGTGCCAGCACGGGAGGGGAAGGGTTTCGGGGGAACAATGAGCAGTTCTTC.

The chain links TRBV25-1 to TRBJ2-5; 9 positions match TRBD2. Germline-derived CDR1 and CDR2 are MGHDK and SYGVNS. The CDR3 is made up of 15 amino acids. V shed 4 bases, J shed 3 bases, and the junction held 6 bases outside the gene matches. CDR3 DNA sequence: TGTGCCAGCAGTGTAGGTAGCGGGGGAGAAGAGACCCAGTACTTC. This sequence encodes CASSVGSGGEETQYF.

The chain couples TRBV28 to TRBJ1-5; D call uncertain. The CDR3 contains 12 residues. Per germline, CDR1 MDHEN and CDR2 SYDVKM. Between the trimmed V and J ends, which lost 1 base and 6 bases, there was a span of 4 bases. This chain's CDR3 is CASSLLAQPQHF. The CDR3 DNA reads TGTGCCAGCAGTTTATTGGCTCAGCCCCAGCATTTT. Using reference TRBV28 and TRBJ1-5 for the parts outside the CDR3, the full variable domain is DVKVTQSSRYLVKRTGEKVFLECVQDMDHENMFWYRQDPGLGLRLIYFSYDVKMKEKGDIPEGYSVSREKKERFSLILESASTNQTSMYLCASSLLAQPQHFGDGTRLSIL.

This chain links TRBV10-1 with TRBJ2-7; no firm D call. Trimming took 5 bases from V and 3 from J, leaving 8 bases between them. This CDR3 has 12 amino acids. Germline CDR1 reads WNHNN; CDR2 reads SYGVQD (reference sequence). CDR3 protein: CASSLGLYEQYF. CDR3 bases: TGCGCCAGCAGTCTGGGTCTCTACGAGCAGTACTTC.

This clone was recorded a few times. The rearrangement links TRBV5-1 to TRBJ1-5, with TRBD1 as a possible D gene (6 bases). V was pared by 2 bases and J by 5 bases, with 8 bases between. CDR1 and CDR2 from the germline V gene are SGHRS and YFSETQ. The CDR3 totals 13 residues. The CDR3 reads CASSLSGDQPQHF. Here the CDR3 DNA reads TGCGCCAGCAGCTTATCAGGGGATCAGCCCCAGCATTTT.

The chain has TRBV29-1 and TRBJ2-6; no clear D. Germline values: CDR1 SQVTM, CDR2 ANQGSEA. The V end was cut by 6 bases, the J end by 2 bases, with 14 bases between. This CDR3 has 15 amino acids. CDR3: CSVLPGGAGANVLTF. The CDR3 DNA reads TGCAGCGTCCTGCCGGGTGGGGCTGGGGCCAACGTCCTGACTTTC. The variable domain in full, with the rest retrieved from reference TRBV29-1 and TRBJ2-6, is SAVISQKPSRDICQRGTSLTIQCQVDSQVTMMFWYRQQPGQSLTLIATANQGSEATYESGFVIDKFPISRPNLTFSTLTVSNMSPEDSSIYLCSVLPGGAGANVLTFGAGSRLTVL.

The CDR3 region is CSVEVPSYEQYF. CDR3 sequence (DNA): TGCAGCGTTGAGGTACCGTCCTACGAGCAGTACTTC. The chain is built from TRBV29-1 and TRBJ2-7; no clear D gene. Germline V lookup: CDR1 SQVTM, CDR2 ANQGSEA. The ends were cut back, 3 bases at V and 1 base at J, with 7 bases in the middle. This CDR3 comprises 12 residues.

This chain links TRBV6-1 with TRBJ2-5; the D gene is possibly TRBD2 (5 bases). Germline V gene data show CDR1 as MNHNS and CDR2 as SASEGT. Trimming took 2 bases from V and 5 from J, leaving 18 bases between them. The CDR3 runs 16 residues. In DNA, the CDR3 is TGTGCCAGCAGTGAATCCCGGGCCCCCCGCGGGGAGACCCAGTACTTC. It is translated as CASSESRAPRGETQYF.

This chain uses TRBV6-5 with TRBJ2-7; the D call may be TRBD1 or TRBD2 (5 bases each). Per germline, CDR1 MNHEY and CDR2 SVGAGI. Between the trimmed V and J ends, which lost 5 bases and 2 bases, there was a span of 16 bases. This CDR3 comprises 15 residues. The CDR3 loop is CASSPRVATAYEQYF. The CDR3 coding sequence is TGTGCCAGCAGTCCCAGGGTAGCGACAGCCTACGAGCAGTACTTC.

V gene TRBV3-1 (or the pseudogene TRBV3-2) combines with J gene TRBJ2-3, with 9 bases that match TRBD2. Trimming took 0 bases from V and 5 from J; bases not matched to a gene: 9. Germline V CDR1 and CDR2: LGHDT, YNNKEL (reference sequence). The CDR3 covers 17 residues. The DNA of the CDR3 is TGTGCCAGCAGCCAAGATCATGCGGGAGGGCCGAGAGATACGCAGTATTTT. Translated: CASSQDHAGGPRDTQYF.

The chain links TRBV12-5 to TRBJ1-4; weak D call: TRBD1 (5 bases). V shed 1 base and J shed 3 bases, with 18 bases lying between them. Looked up from germline, CDR1 is LGHNT and CDR2 is FRNRAP. The CDR3 covers 18 residues. The CDR3 loop reads CASGLGRGANIPNEKLFF. The CDR3 region has the DNA TGTGCTAGTGGTTTGGGAAGGGGCGCGAATATCCCTAATGAAAAACTGTTTTTT.

In this sample, this clone turned up a few times. The chain is built from TRBV10-3 and TRBJ2-2; D possibly uses TRBD1 or TRBD2 (6 bases each). Per the germline V gene, CDR1 is ENHRY and CDR2 is SYGVKD. This CDR3 is built from 16 residues. Deletions cut 3 bases from V and 4 bases from J, with 15 bases between. Here the CDR3 reads CAISDKGGQSTGELFF. Written as DNA, the CDR3 is TGTGCCATCAGTGATAAGGGAGGACAGTCCACCGGGGAGCTGTTTTTT.

The V call is TRBV5-1, the J call TRBJ1-4; D gene ambiguous. From germline, CDR1 is SGHRS and CDR2 YFSETQ. The CDR3 runs to 13 residues. V lost 0 bases and J 7 bases, leaving 7 bases between the germline ends. In DNA, the CDR3 is TGCGCCAGCAGCTTGGAAACAACTGAAAAACTGTTTTTT. Translation: CASSLETTEKLFF. Together with reference TRBV5-1 and TRBJ1-4, the CDR3 gives the full variable domain: KAGVTQTPRYLIKTRGQQVTLSCSPISGHRSVSWYQQTPGQGLQFLFEYFSETQRNKGNFPGRFSGRQFSNSRSEMNVSTLELGDSALYLCASSLETTEKLFFGSGTQLSVL.

The rearrangement links TRBV10-3 to TRBJ1-2; 8 nucleotides match TRBD1. This CDR3 spans 16 amino acids. V lost 5 bases, J lost 3 bases, and 11 bases stayed unmatched. The V gene's germline CDR1 is ENHRY and CDR2 SYGVKD. This chain's CDR3 is CAISSWRTQGDYGYTF. The DNA for the CDR3 is TGTGCCATCAGTTCATGGCGGACACAGGGGGACTATGGCTACACCTTC.

V is TRBV29-1 and J is TRBJ1-2; tentatively, D is TRBD1 (5 bases). Germline CDR1 SQVTM, CDR2 ANQGSEA. The CDR3 has 13 amino acids. V dropped 4 bases and J dropped 2 bases, with 11 bases sitting between them. In DNA, the CDR3 is TGCAGCGTTGGACAGCGGATGAACTATGGCTACACCTTC. Its translation is CSVGQRMNYGYTF.

The rearrangement joins TRBV10-3 to TRBJ2-1, with 9 bases aligning to TRBD2. The CDR3 is 17 residues long. With V trimmed by 0 bases and J by 8 bases, 11 bases remained unmatched. Germline V gene lookup returns CDR1 ENHRY and CDR2 SYGVKD. CDR3 coding DNA: TGTGCCATCAGTGAGTCTTCCCTAGCGGGGATTCTAGATGAGCAGTTCTTC. It codes for CAISESSLAGILDEQFF.